This T cell receptor (beta chain) was profiled in a study of radiation and T cells in renal cell carcinoma. Looked up from germline, CDR1 is SGHTA and CDR2 is FQGNSA. The CDR3 is 15 amino acids. V shed 5 bases and J 2 bases; nucleotides not matched to a gene: 7. The table came from immunoSEQ multiplex PCR; TCRdb's copy has only in-frame clones and leaves some out. The sample consists of some 150,000 clones, less than 90% of them appearing once. The time point: blood 4 weeks post-SBRT, at nephrectomy. Treatment denoted: 15 Gy SBRT to primary tumor, nephrectomy 4 weeks later. The TCR comes from a woman in her fifties or sixties with renal cell carcinoma. The sequenced sample was blood, obtained from a patient whose treatment included radiotherapy and nephrectomy. This chain connects TRBV7-2 to TRBJ2-3; 7 bases map to TRBD1. CDR3 protein: CASSPLGQTTDTQYF. The CDR3 DNA sequence: TGTGCCAGCAGCCCCTTGGGACAGACCACAGATACGCAGTATTTT.